Each of the 18 T cell receptor beta chains below was sequenced from the same sample in a study of T-cell reconstitution after alpha-beta-depleted transplantation in children (dated by TCRdb to 2016 to 2017). The library was built by means of PCR. TCRdb lists the instrument as Illumina HiSeq 2500. Molecular barcoding was employed in the preparation of TCR libraries, with unique molecular identifiers being used to normalize TCRbeta repertoire quantification. In-frame beta chains were kept once TCRdb had trimmed the public reads at Q25 with fastp and called clones with MiXCR. All rows with the same CDR3 protein become a single entry with the most common DNA and genes. This sample is represented by 98,000 or so distinct CDR3 sequences; about a quarter of them were singletons. Jointly, the top ten make up 20% to 25% of the sample. Per the publication, the treatment or condition label means: allogeneic hematopoietic cell transplantation with graft depleted of TCRalphabeta T cells and CD19 B cells.

The specimen comprised PBMCs, sampled before TCRalphabeta/CD19-depleted stem cell transplant. The receptors derive from a boy under 10 years old with acute lymphoblastic leukemia, due to receive a stem cell transplant.

This chain connects TRBV20-1 to TRBJ2-1, with 12 positions matching TRBD2. In germline, CDR1 is DFQATT, CDR2 SNEGSKA (reference sequence). Losses at the gene ends were 4 bases for V and 9 bases for J; bases not matched to a gene: 10. The CDR3 is 15 amino acids. The CDR3 sequence: CSAIIPSGRVGEQFF. In DNA, the CDR3 is TGCAGTGCTATTATTCCTAGCGGGAGGGTCGGTGAGCAGTTCTTC.

This clonotype came up many times. J is TRBJ2-7 and V is TRBV7-6; either TRBD1 or TRBD2 may fit D (5 bases each). V lost 1 base and J lost 5, with 6 bases in between. Germline values: CDR1 SGHVS, CDR2 FNYEAQ. This CDR3 has 12 residues. CDR3 amino acids: CASSLVGDEQYF. CDR3 sequence (DNA): TGTGCCAGCAGCTTAGTGGGGGACGAGCAGTACTTC.

This clonotype was seen a handful of times. The chain combines TRBV18 with TRBJ2-3; D call uncertain. In germline, CDR1 is KGHSH, CDR2 LQKENI. Trimming removed 3 bases at V and 4 bases at J, with 2 bases between. The CDR3 is made up of 11 amino acids. The CDR3 DNA follows: TGTGCCAGCTCACCTGCAGATACGCAGTATTTT. Protein product: CASSPADTQYF. The variable domain in full, completed from reference TRBV18 and TRBJ2-3, reads NAGVMQNPRHLVRRRGQEARLRCSPMKGHSHVYWYRQLPEEGLKFMVYLQKENIIDESGMPKERFSAEFPKEGPSILRIQQVVRGDSAAYFCASSPADTQYFGPGTRLTVL.

This clonotype was seen a few times. The rearrangement uses TRBV6-5 and TRBJ1-2; D is unresolved. V was clipped by 6 bases and J by 6 bases, with 11 bases between them. The CDR3 contains 12 residues. CDR1 is MNHEY, CDR2 SVGAGI, per germline. The CDR3 reads CASSQGGDGYTF. DNA of the CDR3: TGTGCCAGCAGCCAAGGTGGGGATGGCTACACCTTC.

This clonotype was counted between two and nine times. The chain recombines TRBV30 with TRBJ2-7; D is perhaps TRBD1 or TRBD2 (6 bases each). The CDR3 is made up of 15 amino acids. Germline CDR1 and CDR2: GTSNPN and SVGIG (reference sequence). Trimming took 0 bases from V and 0 from J, leaving 12 bases between them. The CDR3 here is CAWSVGGAISYEQYF. DNA for the CDR3: TGTGCCTGGAGTGTGGGGGGCGCCATCTCCTACGAGCAGTACTTC.

This clonotype has a count of ten or more. As DNA, the CDR3 is TGTGCCAGCGGGATTCGCTCTGAAAAACTGTTTTTT. Translated, it gives CASGIRSEKLFF. This chain uses TRBV6-5 with TRBJ1-4; D is ambiguous. Germline lookup yields CDR1 MNHEY and CDR2 SVGAGI. V was shortened by 8 bases and J by 7 bases, with 11 bases between the two germline ends. The CDR3 sequence is 12 residues long.

This clonotype showed up just a few times. V gene TRBV6-5 combines with J gene TRBJ2-2; D is uncertain. Trimming shortened V by 4 bases and J by 7 bases, and 16 bases separated the two germline ends. Looked up from germline, CDR1 is MNHEY and CDR2 is SVGAGI. The CDR3 loop spans 15 amino acids. The DNA for the CDR3 is TGTGCCAGCAGTTTCGTAGCAGGTCGTATCGGGGAGCTGTTTTTT. Translated: CASSFVAGRIGELFF.

The chain is built from TRBV27 and TRBJ2-2; TRBD2 is a possible D gene (6 bases). V lost 3 bases to trimming and J lost 1 base, with 24 bases between them. Germline CDR1 reads MNHEY; CDR2 reads SMNVEV (reference sequence). This CDR3 has 20 residues. CDR3: CASSFWRRGLNYKNTGELFF. The CDR3 nucleotides read TGTGCCAGCAGTTTCTGGCGGAGGGGCCTAAATTATAAGAACACCGGGGAGCTGTTTTTT.

J is TRBJ1-5 and V is TRBV7-8; weak D call: TRBD1 (6 bases). Germline values: CDR1 SGHVS, CDR2 FQNEAQ. V shed 5 bases and J shed 4 bases, with 21 bases lying between them. There are 17 residues in the CDR3. The CDR3 DNA reads TGTGCCAGCAGCCCTCCACGGGGGCTAGCGATGAATCAGCCCCAGCATTTT. It encodes CASSPPRGLAMNQPQHF.

This clonotype showed up many times. The chain has TRBV7-2 and TRBJ2-7; TRBD2 matches at 8 bases. Germline V gene data show CDR1 as SGHTA and CDR2 as FQGNSA. The junction had 11 bases not matched to a gene; V was cut back by 5 bases and J by 2 bases. The CDR3 sequence is 16 residues long. The CDR3 DNA sequence: TGTGCCAGCAGCCCACAGTCGGGAGGGCCGGCCTACGAGCAGTACTTC. Translating gives CASSPQSGGPAYEQYF.

This clonotype was detected many times. This sequence joins TRBV20-1 and TRBJ2-5, with TRBD2 matching 11 bases. Trimming removed 0 bases from V and 4 bases from J; junction bases left unmatched: 1. The CDR3 spans 14 residues. CDR1 and CDR2 from the germline V gene are DFQATT and SNEGSKA (reference sequence). The CDR3 coding sequence is TGCAGTGCTAGAGATGGGACTAGCGGAGAGACCCAGTACTTC. It yields the protein CSARDGTSGETQYF.

Of note for this clonotype: Compared with germline, one end of the junction differs, possibly owing to a read error. The chain combines TRBV5-5 with TRBJ1-5, with D perhaps matching TRBD1 (6 bases). Germline V gene lookup returns CDR1 SGHKS and CDR2 YYEKEE (reference sequence). The CDR3 covers 16 residues. The CDR3 DNA sequence: TGTGCCAGCGGCTTCGGGACACTATATAGCAATCAGCCCCAGCATTTT. Residues: CASGFGTLYSNQPQHF.

The chain employs TRBV5-6 and TRBJ1-5; D is possibly TRBD1 (5 bases). Germline V gene sequence: CDR1 SGHDT, CDR2 YYEEEE. The CDR3 sequence is 13 residues long. The V gene lost 4 bases and the J gene lost 6 bases, with 11 bases spanning the gap. This chain's CDR3 is CASSIRQSQPQHF. The CDR3 DNA sequence: TGTGCCAGCAGCATAAGACAGAGTCAGCCCCAGCATTTT.

This chain links TRBV12-3 or TRBV12-4 with TRBJ2-3; no clear D gene. Trimming took off 3 bases at V and 0 bases at J, with 10 bases between the two ends. The CDR3 totals 15 residues. CDR3 sequence (DNA): TGTGCCAGCAGTTTGGACGGATCTAGCACAGATACGCAGTATTTT. Translation: CASSLDGSSTDTQYF.

V usage is TRBV5-8 and J usage is TRBJ2-3, with D perhaps TRBD2 (6 bases). The CDR3 spans 14 residues. CDR1 and CDR2 (germline): SGHTS, YDEGEE. V was cut by 3 bases and J by 4 bases, with 12 bases left in between. The CDR3 protein is CASSSGLLADTQYF. The DNA for the CDR3 is TGTGCCAGCAGCTCGGGACTTCTAGCAGATACGCAGTATTTT.

A word on this clonotype: The DNA is left out, because the CDR3 cannot be placed on it with certainty; the CDR3 is given as TCRdb lists it. The V call is TRBV20-1, the J call TRBJ2-3; TRBD1, the table's D call, was not compared with the DNA. Germline CDR1 and CDR2: DFQATT and SNEGSKA (reference sequence). The CDR3 region is 15 residues in length, termini included. The CDR3 is CSAGFGPGTLDTQYF.

This clonotype was picked up many times. The rearrangement uses TRBV12-3 or TRBV12-4 and TRBJ2-3, with D perhaps given as TRBD1 or TRBD2 (5 bases each). Trimming pared 0 bases from V and 2 bases from J, leaving 6 bases between. The CDR3 has 14 residues. This CDR3 reads CASSLAGTTDTQYF. The CDR3 nucleotides are TGTGCCAGCAGTTTAGCGGGGACCACAGATACGCAGTATTTT.

This CDR3 reads CASSLGGRELFF. Here the CDR3 DNA reads TGCGCCAGCAGCTTGGGTGGCCGGGAGCTGTTTTTT. The V call is TRBV5-1, the J call TRBJ2-2; no reliable D call. The CDR3 extends over 12 amino acids. CDR1 and CDR2 from the germline V gene are SGHRS and YFSETQ. The ends were cut back, 0 bases at V and 9 bases at J, with 6 bases in the middle.